This T cell receptor beta chain stems from a study of blood T cell repertoires in COVID-19. On the study more broadly: Some COVID-19 samples were acute and others convalescent; all came from the United States, Italy and Spain. PBMCs, B-cell-depleted T cells, or T cells provided the cDNA or gDNA that made up the material.

Trimming removed 0 bases from V and 7 bases from J, with 9 bases in between. The CDR3 consists of 14 residues. Per germline, CDR1 ENHRY and CDR2 SYGVKD. Libraries were prepared by immunoSEQ multiplex PCR; TCRdb keeps only in-frame clonotypes and omits some of them. The sample gives 350,000 or so clones, roughly 87% of which show up once; roughly 1% is in the top ten. The receptor comes from a woman aged 25 to 39 who had recovered from COVID-19. The source material was PBMCs or T cells enriched from blood (not recorded which). The V call is TRBV10-3, the J call TRBJ1-4, with a possible D match to TRBD1 (6 bases). CDR3 region: CAISESRGGEKLFF. DNA of the CDR3: TGTGCCATCAGTGAGTCCAGGGGTGGTGAAAAACTGTTTTTT.